This TCR beta chain was obtained from a study of blood T cell repertoires in COVID-19. As for the study in general: From the United States, Italy and Spain came samples of acute and convalescent COVID-19. T cells, B-cell-depleted T cells, or PBMCs provided the cDNA or gDNA that served as material.

Some clones are missing from TCRdb's copy, which holds only in-frame ones; the method was immunoSEQ multiplex PCR. There are approximately 93,000 clones in the sample; 70% to 90% occur only once, and approximately 2% lies in the top ten. V was pared by 6 bases and J by 5 bases, with 13 bases between. This CDR3 is built from 13 residues. Seattle patients were enrolled during active infection and followed longitudinally. The chain couples TRBV12-3 or TRBV12-4 to TRBJ1-1; no definite D call. The receptor's source is a man aged 50 to 59 with COVID-19, enrolled during active disease. Input material: peripheral blood. CDR3 bases: TGTGCCAGCAGCCTTGGAACGAGGACTGAAGCTTTCTTT. Amino acid sequence: CASSLGTRTEAFF.